These 20 T cell receptor beta chains came from one sample sequenced in a study of early stage breast cancer tumors. Some clones are missing from TCRdb's copy, which holds only in-frame ones; the method was immunoSEQ multiplex PCR. The data show about 28,000 clones, roughly 50% seen once. The specimen sequenced was breast tumor tissue. The receptors here all came from a person aged 45-60 years with breast cancer.

This clone was counted between two and nine times. This chain joins TRBV13 and TRBJ2-5; perhaps D is TRBD1 or TRBD2 (5 bases each). This CDR3 region has 13 residues. Germline V CDR1 and CDR2: PRHDT, FYEKMQ (reference sequence). V was trimmed by 5 bases and J by 5 bases, leaving 12 bases between them. The CDR3: CASSVQGRETQYF. The CDR3 bases are TGTGCCAGCAGCGTCCAGGGACGCGAGACCCAGTACTTC.

By sample fraction, this clone is medium-sized. This chain joins TRBV6-1 and TRBJ2-6, with D maybe TRBD1 (6 bases). Germline CDR1 MNHNS, CDR2 SASEGT. Deletions cut 1 base from V and 2 bases from J, with 6 bases between. The CDR3 runs 15 residues. This CDR3 reads CASSEEGAGANVLTF. As DNA, the CDR3 is TGTGCCAGCAGTGAAGAGGGGGCTGGGGCCAACGTCCTGACTTTC.

The chain links TRBV27 to TRBJ2-7; the match to TRBD2 covers 8 bases. The CDR3 totals 16 residues. Germline CDR1 reads MNHEY; CDR2 reads SMNVEV (reference sequence). Unmatched junction bases numbered 15, after V lost 8 bases and J lost 3 bases. The CDR3 DNA reads TGTGCCAGCTCCCGGGTGAGTGTGGCGGGAGGCTACGAGCAGTACTTC. Its protein is CASSRVSVAGGYEQYF.

The V gene is TRBV4-1, the J gene TRBJ2-7; TRBD2 is a possible D gene (5 bases). Germline CDR1 MGHRA, CDR2 YSYEKL. The CDR3 loop spans 13 amino acids. V lost 2 bases and J lost 1, with 6 bases in between. The CDR3 nucleotides read TGCGCCAGCAGCCAACGGGAATCCTACGAGCAGTACTTC. Translated: CASSQRESYEQYF.

V gene TRBV4-2 combines with J gene TRBJ1-2; 11 bases are shared with TRBD1. V lost 3 bases, J lost 11 bases, and 14 bases stayed unmatched. This CDR3 is built from 16 residues. CDR1 is LGHNA, CDR2 YNFKEQ, per germline. The CDR3 DNA reads TGTGCCAGCAGCCAGAGTTCTAATCCGGGACAGGGGGGTTACACCTTC. This encodes CASSQSSNPGQGGYTF.

This clone occurred once. The V gene is TRBV5-1, the J gene TRBJ1-4, with D perhaps matching TRBD1 (6 bases). Germline V gene sequence: CDR1 SGHRS, CDR2 YFSETQ. Trimming shortened V by 2 bases and J by 10 bases, and 15 bases separated the two germline ends. The CDR3 runs 14 residues. CDR3 nucleotides: TGCGCCAGCAGCTTAGGCAGGGGTGGAGGAAAACTGTTTTTT. Its translation is CASSLGRGGGKLFF.

This clone was detected only a few times. This chain links TRBV27 with TRBJ1-2, with a possible D match to TRBD1 (6 bases). Trimming left V 3 bases short and J 1 base short, with 18 bases between. CDR1 is MNHEY and CDR2 is SMNVEV in the germline V gene (reference sequence). The CDR3 is made up of 17 amino acids. Here the CDR3 DNA reads TGTGCCAGCAGTTTTTCCCACAACAGGGATCATAACTATGGCTACACCTTC. As protein: CASSFSHNRDHNYGYTF.

The chain joins TRBV18 to TRBJ2-2, with unresolved D. CDR3 length equals 13 residues. Between the trimmed V and J ends, which lost 4 bases and 5 bases, there was a span of 8 bases. The germline CDR1 and CDR2 sequences are KGHSH and LQKENI. CDR3 in amino acids: CASSLSLTGELFF. DNA for the CDR3: TGTGCCAGCTCACTCTCGTTAACCGGGGAGCTGTTTTTT.

This rearrangement joins TRBV7-3 to TRBJ2-1, with D perhaps TRBD1 (6 bases). The germline CDR1 and CDR2 sequences are SGHTA and FQGTGA. The CDR3 consists of 14 residues. The V end was cut by 3 bases, the J end by 2 bases, with 8 bases between. CDR3 in amino acids: CASSFRDTYNEQFF. The DNA of the CDR3 is TGTGCCAGCAGCTTCCGGGACACCTACAATGAGCAGTTCTTC.

The chain has TRBV10-3 and TRBJ1-1, with D uncertain. Germline lookup yields CDR1 ENHRY and CDR2 SYGVKD. The V end was cut by 7 bases, the J end by 5 bases, with 17 bases between. The CDR3 extends over 14 amino acids. CDR3 coding DNA: TGTGCCATCACAGGAGAGGGAAGTTGGACTGAAGCTTTCTTT. Amino acid sequence: CAITGEGSWTEAFF.

V gene TRBV7-2 combines with J gene TRBJ2-5; D is undetermined. The germline gives CDR1 SGHTA, CDR2 FQGNSA. The CDR3 spans 13 residues. V was trimmed by 3 bases and J by 1 base, leaving 6 bases between them. The CDR3 region has the DNA TGTGCCAGCAGCTTGCGTCCCCAAGAGACCCAGTACTTC. Translating it yields CASSLRPQETQYF.

By frequency in the sample, this clone is medium-sized. This chain links TRBV2 with TRBJ2-3, with 9 bases lining up with TRBD2. CDR1 and CDR2 (germline): SNHLY, FYNNEI. After removal of 8 bases from V and 2 bases from J, the junction contained 5 bases not matched to a gene. The CDR3 has 14 amino acids. The CDR3 DNA follows: TGTGCCAGCTGCCTAGCGGGGCACACAGATACGCAGTATTTT. Protein sequence: CASCLAGHTDTQYF.

The chain recombines TRBV14 with TRBJ2-3; TRBD1 matches at 12 bases. Germline V gene sequence: CDR1 SGHDN, CDR2 FVKESK. This CDR3 has 14 amino acids. V trimming: 6 bases; J trimming: 6 bases; junction bases outside the gene matches: 4. The chain's CDR3 is CASRGQGAGDTQYF. The CDR3 DNA reads TGTGCCAGCAGGGGACAGGGGGCAGGCGATACGCAGTATTTT.

In this sample, this clone turned up a few times. This chain links TRBV7-2 with TRBJ2-5; perhaps TRBD2 as D (6 bases). Trimming shortened V by 1 base and J by 4 bases, and 10 bases separated the two germline ends. The CDR3 covers 14 residues. Germline CDR1 SGHTA, CDR2 FQGNSA. The CDR3 sequence: CASSLGSAGETQYF. The CDR3 DNA follows: TGTGCCAGCAGCTTAGGATCAGCGGGAGAGACCCAGTACTTC.

V gene TRBV5-5 combines with J gene TRBJ2-5, with D perhaps assigned TRBD1 or TRBD2 (5 bases each). CDR3 length equals 15 residues. From germline, CDR1 is SGHKS and CDR2 YYEKEE (reference sequence). Trimming left V 1 base short and J 4 bases short, with 14 bases between. CDR3 protein: CASSLWGNDRETQYF. As DNA, the CDR3 is TGTGCCAGCAGCTTGTGGGGGAATGACAGAGAGACCCAGTACTTC.

This clone was seen only a few times. The V call is TRBV27, the J call TRBJ1-2; TRBD1 matches at 9 bases. CDR1 is MNHEY, CDR2 SMNVEV, per germline (reference sequence). The CDR3 sequence is 14 residues long. V shed 6 bases and J 6 bases; nucleotides not matched to a gene: 8. CDR3 sequence: CASSPRGQGHGYTF. CDR3 bases: TGTGCCAGCAGCCCTAGGGGACAGGGCCATGGCTACACCTTC.

The chain has TRBV4-1 and TRBJ1-1; possible D gene TRBD1, 6 bases. The V end was cut by 1 base, the J end by 1 base, with 16 bases between. Germline assignment: CDR1 MGHRA and CDR2 YSYEKL. The CDR3 has 17 residues. CDR3 region: CASSQGRLRGENTEAFF. CDR3 nucleotide sequence: TGCGCCAGCAGCCAAGGACGGCTTAGGGGGGAGAACACTGAAGCTTTCTTT.

The chain is built from TRBV7-3 and TRBJ2-7; TRBD2 aligns across 7 bases. J was trimmed by 4 bases and V by 5 bases; bases with no gene match: 5. Germline values: CDR1 SGHTA, CDR2 FQGTGA. The CDR3 runs to 13 residues. In nucleotides, the CDR3 is TGTGCCAGCAGCGCCTCCGGGGGGTACGAGCAGTACTTC. This gives the protein CASSASGGYEQYF. Full variable domain (missing parts from reference TRBV7-3 and TRBJ2-7): GAGVSQTPSNKVTEKGKYVELRCDPISGHTALYWYRQSLGQGPEFLIYFQGTGAADDSGLPNDRFFAVRPEGSVSTLKIQRTERGDSAVYLCASSASGGYEQYFGPGTRLTVT.

The DNA for the CDR3 is TGCAGCGTTACGATAGGGACAGGGATCACAGATACGCAGTATTTT. Translating it yields CSVTIGTGITDTQYF. V gene TRBV29-1 combines with J gene TRBJ2-3, with 9 positions matching TRBD1. The trim removed 5 bases at V and 2 bases at J, leaving 8 bases unmatched. The V gene's germline CDR1 is SQVTM and CDR2 ANQGSEA. The CDR3 is made up of 15 amino acids.

The chain joins TRBV27 to TRBJ1-1, with D maybe TRBD1 (5 bases). This CDR3 contains 14 residues. Germline CDR1 MNHEY, CDR2 SMNVEV (reference sequence). V was trimmed by 8 bases and J by 4 bases, leaving 17 bases between them. The chain's CDR3 is CASRWGGFGTEAFF. The CDR3 nucleotides are TGTGCCAGCCGTTGGGGGGGTTTCGGCACTGAAGCTTTCTTT.